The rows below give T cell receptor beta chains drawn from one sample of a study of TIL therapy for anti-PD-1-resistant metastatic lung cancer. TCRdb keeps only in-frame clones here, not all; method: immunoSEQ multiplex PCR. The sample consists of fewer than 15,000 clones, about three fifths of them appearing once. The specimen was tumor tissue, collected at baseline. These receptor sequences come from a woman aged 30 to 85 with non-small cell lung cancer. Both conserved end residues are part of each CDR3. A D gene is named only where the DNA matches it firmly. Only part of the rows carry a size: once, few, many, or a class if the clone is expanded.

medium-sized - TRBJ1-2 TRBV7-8 CASSLVSDSAYTF TGTGCCAGCAGCTTAGTCAGCGACAGTGCCTACACCTTC
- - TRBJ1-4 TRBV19 CASTRAGAREKLFF TGTGCCAGTACTCGGGCAGGGGCCAGGGAAAAACTGTTTTTT
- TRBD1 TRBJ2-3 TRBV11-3 CASSPRGQGGGTDTQYF TGTGCCAGCAGCCCTAGGGGACAGGGTGGTGGCACAGATACGCAGTATTTT
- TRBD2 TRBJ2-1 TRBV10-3 CAISELEGGADVDEQFF TGTGCCATCAGTGAGTTGGAGGGAGGGGCCGATGTCGATGAGCAGTTCTTC
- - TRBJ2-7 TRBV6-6 CASSKANQVYEQYF TGTGCCAGCAGTAAGGCAAACCAGGTCTACGAGCAGTACTTC
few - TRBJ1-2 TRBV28 CASTPGPRRSYGYTF TGTGCCAGCACCCCGGGACCCCGGAGAAGCTATGGCTACACCTTC
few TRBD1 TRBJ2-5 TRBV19 CASSYRQGKGEETQYF TGTGCCAGTAGTTATCGACAGGGCAAGGGAGAAGAGACCCAGTACTTC
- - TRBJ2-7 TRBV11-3 CASSFGGDSYEQYF TGTGCCAGCAGCTTTGGGGGAGATTCCTACGAGCAGTACTTC
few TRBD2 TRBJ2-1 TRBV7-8 CASSLSSSGGSEQFF TGTGCCAGCAGCTTATCGTCTAGCGGAGGGAGTGAGCAGTTCTTC
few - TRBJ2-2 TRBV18 CASSPPSITGELFF TGTGCCAGCTCACCACCGTCCATCACCGGGGAGCTGTTTTTT
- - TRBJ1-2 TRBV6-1 CASSSTGINYGYTF TGTGCCAGCAGTTCTACGGGTATTAACTATGGCTACACCTTC
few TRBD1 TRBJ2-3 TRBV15 CATRSGQGRDTDTQYF TGTGCCACCAGATCCGGACAGGGAAGGGACACAGATACGCAGTATTTT
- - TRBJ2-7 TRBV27 CASSLKVVWPTYEQYF TGTGCCAGCAGTTTAAAGGTTGTCTGGCCTACCTACGAGCAGTACTTC
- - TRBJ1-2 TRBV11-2 CASSLDGGQRGGYTF TGCGCCAGCAGCTTAGATGGTGGACAACGGGGTGGCTACACCTTC
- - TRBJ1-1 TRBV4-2 CASSPLGGSTEAFF TGTGCCAGCAGCCCACTCGGTGGGAGTACTGAAGCTTTCTTT
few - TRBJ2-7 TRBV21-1 CASSKNAGRNYEQYF TGTGCCAGCAGCAAAAACGCAGGGAGGAACTACGAGCAGTACTTC
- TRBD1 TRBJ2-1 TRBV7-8 CASSFSRQGPYNEQFF TGTGCCAGCAGCTTTAGTCGACAGGGGCCCTACAATGAGCAGTTCTTC
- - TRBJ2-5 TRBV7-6 CASSLGPIRETQYF TGTGCCAGCAGCTTAGGCCCTATCCGGGAGACCCAGTACTTC
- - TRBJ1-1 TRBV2 CASSGGKEQAFF TGTGCCAGCAGTGGCGGAAAAGAACAAGCTTTCTTT
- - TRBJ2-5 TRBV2 CASREIWGRQETQYF TGTGCCAGCAGGGAAATTTGGGGCAGACAAGAGACCCAGTACTTC
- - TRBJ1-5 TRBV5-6 CASSYGGNNQPQHF TGTGCCAGCAGCTATGGGGGAAACAATCAGCCCCAGCATTTT
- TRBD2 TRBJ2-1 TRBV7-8 CASSSPGTSGSSYNEQFF TGTGCCAGCAGCTCGCCCGGGACTAGCGGGAGCTCCTACAATGAGCAGTTCTTC
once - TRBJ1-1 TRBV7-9 CASSFWSGNTEAFF TGTGCCAGCAGCTTCTGGTCGGGGAACACTGAAGCTTTCTTT
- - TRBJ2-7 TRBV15 CATSRAGDSYEQYF TGTGCCACCAGCAGAGCTGGGGACTCCTACGAGCAGTACTTC
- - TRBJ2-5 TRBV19 CASSISGEETQYF TGTGCCAGTAGTATATCGGGGGAAGAGACCCAGTACTTC
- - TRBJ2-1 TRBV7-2 CASSPEVGTYNEQFF TGTGCCAGCAGCCCCGAGGTTGGGACCTACAATGAGCAGTTCTTC
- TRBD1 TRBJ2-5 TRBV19 CASSMTGAMETQYF TGTGCCAGTAGTATGACAGGGGCAATGGAGACCCAGTACTTC
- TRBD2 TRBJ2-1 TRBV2 CASTRINPSGRNRNEQFF TGTGCCAGCACAAGGATCAACCCTAGCGGGAGGAATCGGAATGAGCAGTTCTTC
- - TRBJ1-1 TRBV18 CASSPPPGDTEAFF TGTGCCAGCTCACCACCGCCGGGGGACACTGAAGCTTTCTTT
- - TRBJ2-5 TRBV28 CASRDGETQYF TGTGCCAGCAGGGACGGAGAGACCCAGTACTTC
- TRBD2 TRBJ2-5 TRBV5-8 CASSLGTSGGVQETQYF TGTGCCAGCAGCTTGGGGACTAGCGGGGGAGTCCAAGAGACCCAGTACTTC
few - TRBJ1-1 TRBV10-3 CAISESGEGDTEAFF TGTGCCATCAGTGAGTCAGGGGAAGGAGACACTGAAGCTTTCTTT
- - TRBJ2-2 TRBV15 CATAGPVTGELFF TGTGCCACCGCCGGGCCAGTAACCGGGGAGCTGTTTTTT
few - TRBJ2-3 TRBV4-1 CASSQGDLGRTDTQYF TGCGCCAGCAGCCAAGGGGACTTAGGACGCACAGATACGCAGTATTTT
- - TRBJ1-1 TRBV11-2 CASTPSAGLLNTEAFF TGTGCCAGCACCCCGTCGGCAGGTTTGCTGAACACTGAAGCTTTCTTT
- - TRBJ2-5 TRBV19 CASSIVRTGDQETQYF TGTGCCAGTAGTATCGTCCGGACGGGGGACCAAGAGACCCAGTACTTC
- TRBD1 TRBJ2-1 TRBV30 CAWSVIGTGAYNEQFF TGTGCCTGGAGTGTAATCGGGACAGGGGCCTACAATGAGCAGTTCTTC
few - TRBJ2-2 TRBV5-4 CAEGGENTGELFF TGTGCCGAGGGCGGGGAGAACACCGGGGAGCTGTTTTTT
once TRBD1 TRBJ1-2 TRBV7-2 CASSLAAPNRQGAGGYTF TGTGCCAGCAGCTTAGCGGCCCCTAACCGACAGGGGGCAGGGGGCTACACCTTC
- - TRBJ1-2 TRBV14 CASSQDIGQARGYTF TGTGCCAGCAGCCAAGATATAGGGCAGGCCCGTGGCTACACCTTC
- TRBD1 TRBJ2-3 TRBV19 CASSRDRVADTQYF TGTGCCAGTAGTAGAGACAGGGTTGCAGATACGCAGTATTTT
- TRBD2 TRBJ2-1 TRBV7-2 CASSFQRGGNEQFF TGTGCCAGCAGCTTCCAGCGGGGGGGCAATGAGCAGTTCTTC
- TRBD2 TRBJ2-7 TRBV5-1 CASSVGLAGAFGSGEQYF TGCGCCAGCAGCGTGGGACTAGCGGGAGCGTTCGGAAGTGGCGAGCAGTACTTC
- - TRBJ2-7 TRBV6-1 CASSEGAYEQYF TGTGCCAGCAGTGAAGGGGCCTACGAGCAGTACTTC
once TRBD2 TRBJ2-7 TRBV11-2 CASSLAGGPLNEQYF TGTGCCAGCAGCTTAGCGGGAGGGCCCCTTAACGAGCAGTACTTC
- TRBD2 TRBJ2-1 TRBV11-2 CASSLRAAGAVNEQFF TGTGCCAGCAGCCTAAGGGCAGCGGGAGCGGTGAATGAGCAGTTCTTC
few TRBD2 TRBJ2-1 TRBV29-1 CSVQRGRGDEQFF TGCAGCGTTCAACGAGGGAGGGGCGATGAGCAGTTCTTC
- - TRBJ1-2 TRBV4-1 CASSLGRGLGYTF TGCGCCAGCAGCCTGGGCAGGGGTTTGGGCTACACCTTC
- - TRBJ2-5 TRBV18 CASSPGPQETQYF TGTGCCAGCTCCCCGGGACCCCAAGAGACCCAGTACTTC
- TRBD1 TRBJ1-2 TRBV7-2 CASSWDRVEGYTF TGTGCCAGCAGCTGGGACAGGGTAGAAGGCTACACCTTC
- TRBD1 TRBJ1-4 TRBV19 CASSIRDRSEKLFF TGTGCCAGTAGTATCCGGGACAGATCCGAAAAACTGTTTTTT
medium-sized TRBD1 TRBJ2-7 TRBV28 CASRTGQGAWEQYF TGTGCCAGCAGGACCGGGCAGGGGGCTTGGGAGCAGTACTTC
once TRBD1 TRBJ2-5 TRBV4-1 CASSQRTGEVRETQYF TGCGCCAGCAGCCAGCGGACAGGGGAGGTTCGAGAGACCCAGTACTTC
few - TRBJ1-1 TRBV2 CASGSGTEAFF TGTGCCAGCGGGTCAGGCACTGAAGCTTTCTTT
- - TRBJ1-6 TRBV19 CASSSVLGGNSPLHF TGTGCCAGTAGTTCGGTGCTAGGTGGAAATTCACCCCTCCACTTT